These 21 T cell receptor beta chains were all obtained from the same sample, sequenced in a study of T cells after yellow fever vaccination. TCRdb reprocessed the 5' RACE reads via MiXCR and lists one record per CDR3 protein. The table lists 300,000 to 350,000 distinct CDR3 sequences, around 10% of them singletons. This material consisted of CD4+ T cells sorted from PBMCs, taken 45 days after the yellow fever booster vaccination. The receptor source for this set is a man aged 18 to 30 who received the YFV17D yellow fever vaccine.

This clonotype was counted a few times. The chain combines TRBV10-3 with TRBJ2-3, with D perhaps assigned TRBD1 or TRBD2 (5 bases each). Germline CDR1 and CDR2: ENHRY and SYGVKD. Between the trimmed V and J ends, which lost 0 bases and 4 bases, there was a span of 17 bases. This CDR3 is built from 17 residues. The CDR3 DNA is TGTGCCATCAGTGAGTCCGGGACGTCTCGGAGCCCAGATACGCAGTATTTT. Amino acids: CAISESGTSRSPDTQYF.

V and J are TRBV20-1 and TRBJ2-1, with TRBD2 identical over 13 bases. CDR3 length equals 16 residues. The ends lost 7 bases at V and 0 bases at J; junction bases unmatched: 6. CDR1 is DFQATT, CDR2 SNEGSKA, per germline (reference sequence). The CDR3 loop reads CSVDGTSGASYNEQFF. Here the CDR3 DNA reads TGCAGTGTTGATGGGACTAGCGGGGCCTCCTACAATGAGCAGTTCTTC.

This clonotype was observed a few times. The genes are TRBV5-1 and TRBJ1-2; D is unclear. CDR3 length: 13 residues. Germline V gene data show CDR1 as SGHRS and CDR2 as YFSETQ. V dropped 4 bases and J dropped 4 bases, with 11 bases sitting between them. CDR3 residues: CASSPRVFYGYTF. The CDR3 bases are TGCGCCAGCAGCCCCCGGGTTTTCTATGGCTACACCTTC.

The table lists this clonotype with many counts. This chain joins TRBV20-1 and TRBJ2-5, with D uncertain. Germline V gives CDR1 DFQATT, CDR2 SNEGSKA (reference sequence). The CDR3 loop spans 13 amino acids. The V gene lost 2 bases and the J gene lost 0 bases, with 7 bases spanning the gap. In DNA form, the CDR3 reads TGCAGTGCTAGACAGGATGACCAAGAGACCCAGTACTTC. Translation gives CSARQDDQETQYF.

This clonotype appeared a few times. The J gene is TRBJ1-1, the V gene TRBV7-9, with 8 bases identical to TRBD1. This CDR3 is built from 15 residues. Germline-derived CDR1 and CDR2 are SEHNR and FQNEAQ (reference sequence). The V segment lost 6 bases and the J segment 3 bases; nucleotides outside the gene matches: 9. CDR3 sequence reads: CASRSFQGAHTEAFF. CDR3 coding DNA: TGTGCCAGCAGAAGTTTCCAGGGGGCGCACACTGAAGCTTTCTTT.

The chain employs TRBV7-2 and TRBJ1-2; D gene uncertain. Germline lookup yields CDR1 SGHTA and CDR2 FQGNSA. With 2 bases removed from V and 9 bases from J, the gap between germline ends came to 10 bases. The CDR3 sequence is 12 residues long. This CDR3 reads CASSLLLRRYTF. The CDR3 nucleotides are TGTGCCAGCAGCTTATTACTTCGGCGCTACACCTTC.

V gene TRBV5-1 combines with J gene TRBJ2-5; 8 bases are shared with TRBD2. The CDR3 has 16 residues. J gave up 1 base and V 4 bases, and 9 bases lay outside the gene matches. Germline V gene data show CDR1 as SGHRS and CDR2 as YFSETQ. Here the CDR3 reads CASSVGLAAIQETQYF. The CDR3 DNA follows: TGCGCCAGCAGCGTCGGACTAGCCGCCATCCAAGAGACCCAGTACTTC.

The rearrangement joins TRBV4-2 to TRBJ2-2; 7 nucleotides match TRBD2. V gave up 5 bases and J gave up 4 bases; unmatched junction bases: 10. Germline V gives CDR1 LGHNA, CDR2 YNFKEQ. The CDR3 totals 16 residues. The CDR3 DNA is TGTGCCAGCAGCGTCAGAGCGGGATCCGTCACCGGGGAGCTGTTTTTT. Protein sequence: CASSVRAGSVTGELFF.

The chain joins TRBV12-5 to TRBJ2-1, with a possible D match to TRBD2 (6 bases). The CDR3 has 15 residues. The V gene's germline CDR1 is LGHNT and CDR2 FRNRAP. Trimming pared 8 bases from V and 1 base from J, leaving 15 bases between. The CDR3 sequence is CASSSVGGSYNEQFF. The CDR3, as DNA: TGTGCTAGTAGCAGTGTTGGGGGGTCCTACAATGAGCAGTTCTTC.

V gene TRBV5-1 combines with J gene TRBJ2-5; D is undetermined. The V end lost 0 bases, the J end lost 1 base, and 7 bases lay between the germline ends. Germline loops: CDR1 SGHRS, CDR2 YFSETQ. CDR3 length equals 14 residues. The CDR3 nucleotides read TGCGCCAGCAGCTTGGGCAGACTCCAAGAGACCCAGTACTTC. Amino acid sequence: CASSLGRLQETQYF.

This clonotype turned up a few times. The chain joins TRBV6-5 to TRBJ2-2, with a weak D call TRBD1 (6 bases). The CDR3 consists of 16 residues. V shed 5 bases and J shed 5 bases, with 18 bases lying between them. CDR1 is MNHEY, CDR2 SVGAGI, per germline. CDR3 nucleotides: TGTGCCAGCAGTCGATTGGACAGAGGGAAAACCGGGGAGCTGTTTTTT. It encodes CASSRLDRGKTGELFF.

This clonotype was found a few times. CDR3 DNA sequence: TGTGCCAGCAGCCGGACAGGGCGATCCAAAAACATTCAGTACTTC. This encodes CASSRTGRSKNIQYF. The genes are TRBV7-7 and TRBJ2-4; 8 nucleotides agree with TRBD1. Unmatched junction bases numbered 5, after V lost 5 bases and J lost 2 bases. Germline V gene data show CDR1 as SSHAT and CDR2 as FNYEAQ (reference sequence). The CDR3 spans 15 residues.

This chain links TRBV12-5 with TRBJ2-5; 13 bases align to TRBD2. This CDR3 region has 16 residues. Trimming at V came to 3 bases and at J to 6 bases, leaving 7 bases not matched to a gene. CDR1 is LGHNT and CDR2 is FRNRAP in the germline V gene. DNA of the CDR3: TGTGCTAGTGGTTTCACTAGCGGGGGGGTTCCACAGACCCAGTACTTC. The encoded protein is CASGFTSGGVPQTQYF.

This clonotype was seen just once. The DNA of the CDR3 is TGCAGTGCTAGAGGGGGGAGAGGGACCTCCTATAATTCACCCCTCCACTTT. The encoded protein is CSARGGRGTSYNSPLHF. J is TRBJ1-6 and V is TRBV20-1; TRBD1 is a possible D gene (5 bases). Germline loops: CDR1 DFQATT, CDR2 SNEGSKA (reference sequence). The CDR3 contains 17 residues. The V and J ends lost 1 base and 0 bases respectively, with 13 bases between them.

The chain uses TRBV6-6 and TRBJ2-1; 10 nucleotides match TRBD2. V shed 7 bases and J 5 bases; nucleotides not matched to a gene: 11. The CDR3 has 16 amino acids. Germline loops: CDR1 MNHNY, CDR2 SVGAGI (reference sequence). The CDR3 is CASTRQASGGNNEQFF. CDR3 nucleotide sequence: TGTGCCAGCACCCGGCAGGCTAGCGGGGGTAACAATGAGCAGTTCTTC.

This clonotype was counted at least ten times. V gene TRBV7-9 combines with J gene TRBJ1-4, with TRBD1 matching over 7 bases. Trimming cost V 4 bases and J 6 bases; bases outside gene matches: 5. The CDR3 sequence is 14 residues long. From germline, CDR1 is SEHNR and CDR2 FQNEAQ (reference sequence). The CDR3 is CASSSRGADEKLFF. The CDR3 DNA is TGTGCCAGCAGCTCCAGGGGGGCGGATGAAAAACTGTTTTTT.

This clonotype was detected only a few times. J is TRBJ2-5 and V is TRBV24-1; D possibly matches TRBD1 or TRBD2 (5 bases each). CDR3 length: 15 residues. In germline, CDR1 is KGHDR, CDR2 SFDVKD. V gave up 0 bases and J gave up 4 bases, with 11 bases separating them. The CDR3 loop reads CATSDLVGRVETQYF. In DNA, the CDR3 is TGTGCCACCAGTGATTTGGTGGGACGGGTAGAGACCCAGTACTTC.

This clonotype was picked up a small number of times. The CDR3 region is CASSSFAGSHEQYF. CDR3 nucleotides: TGTGCCAGTAGTTCCTTCGCAGGGTCCCACGAGCAGTACTTC. The chain uses TRBV19 and TRBJ2-7, with D possibly being TRBD1 (5 bases). Germline CDR1 reads LNHDA; CDR2 reads SQIVND (reference sequence). The length of the CDR3 is 14 residues. V lost 5 bases, J lost 5 bases, and 16 bases lay in between.

This clonotype showed up many times. V is TRBV4-3 and J is TRBJ1-4, with 7 bases lining up with TRBD1. From germline, CDR1 is LGHNA and CDR2 YSLEER. Trimming removed 1 base from V and 8 bases from J; junction bases left unmatched: 7. CDR3 length: 15 residues. In nucleotides, the CDR3 is TGCGCCAGCAGCCAAGGACAGGGAGGAGACGAAAAACTGTTTTTT. Protein sequence: CASSQGQGGDEKLFF.

This clonotype has only a few counts. The rearrangement links TRBV6-1 to TRBJ1-5, with 7 bases fitting TRBD1. The CDR3 sequence is 16 residues long. V was clipped by 4 bases and J by 6 bases; unmatched bases: 12. Germline V gene sequence: CDR1 MNHNS, CDR2 SASEGT. The CDR3 sequence is CASSGWGGQKSQPQHF. The DNA for the CDR3 is TGTGCCAGCAGTGGGTGGGGGGGACAGAAGAGTCAGCCCCAGCATTTT.

DNA for the CDR3: TGCGCCAGCAGCCACATCTTCCGGGGGGCGAACAATGAGCAGTTCTTC. Translation gives CASSHIFRGANNEQFF. This chain joins TRBV4-1 and TRBJ2-1; D possibly corresponds to TRBD2 (7 bases). Germline V gene sequence: CDR1 MGHRA, CDR2 YSYEKL. Trimming left V 3 bases short and J 5 bases short, with 17 bases between. The CDR3 loop spans 16 amino acids.